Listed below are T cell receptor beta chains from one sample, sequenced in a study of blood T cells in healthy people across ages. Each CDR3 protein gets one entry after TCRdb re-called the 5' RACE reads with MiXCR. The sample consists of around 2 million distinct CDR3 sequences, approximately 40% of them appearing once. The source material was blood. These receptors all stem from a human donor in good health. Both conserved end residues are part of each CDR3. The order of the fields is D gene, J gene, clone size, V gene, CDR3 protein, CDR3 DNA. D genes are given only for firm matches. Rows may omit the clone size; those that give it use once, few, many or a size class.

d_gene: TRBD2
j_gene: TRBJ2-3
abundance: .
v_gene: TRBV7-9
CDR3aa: CASSLRDYTDTQYF
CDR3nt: TGTGCCAGCAGCCTCCGGGACTACACAGATACGCAGTATTTT

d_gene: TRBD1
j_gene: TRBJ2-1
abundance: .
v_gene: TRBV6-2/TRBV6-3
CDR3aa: CASSRDSPAYNEQFF
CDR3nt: TGTGCCAGCAGTCGGGACAGTCCCGCTTACAATGAGCAGTTCTTC

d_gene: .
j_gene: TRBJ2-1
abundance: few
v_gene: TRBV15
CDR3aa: CGTRRGSYNEQFF
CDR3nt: TGTGGCACCAGACGGGGCTCCTACAATGAGCAGTTCTTC

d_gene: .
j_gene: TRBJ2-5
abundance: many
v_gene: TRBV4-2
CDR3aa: CASSGGGNQETQYF
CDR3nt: TGTGCCAGCAGCGGTGGCGGGAACCAAGAGACCCAGTACTTC

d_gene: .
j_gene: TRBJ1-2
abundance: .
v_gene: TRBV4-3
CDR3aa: CASSQELASPGWGYTF
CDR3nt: TGCGCCAGCAGCCAAGAACTGGCCAGCCCAGGGTGGGGCTACACCTTC

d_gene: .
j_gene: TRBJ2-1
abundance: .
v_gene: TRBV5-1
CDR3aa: CASSTVAGGDSEQFF
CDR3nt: TGCGCCAGCAGCACGGTGGCAGGCGGGGATAGTGAGCAGTTCTTC

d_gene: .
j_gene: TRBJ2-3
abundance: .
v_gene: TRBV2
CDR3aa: CASSEGIDAASTDTQYF
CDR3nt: TGTGCCAGCAGTGAGGGTATCGACGCCGCTAGCACAGATACGCAGTATTTT

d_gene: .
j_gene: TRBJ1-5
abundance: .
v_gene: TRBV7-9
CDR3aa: CASPTAGKSQPQHF
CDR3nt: TGTGCCAGCCCCACCGCAGGGAAGAGTCAGCCCCAGCATTTT

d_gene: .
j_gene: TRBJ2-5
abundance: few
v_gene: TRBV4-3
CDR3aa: CASSQDVGYGETQYF
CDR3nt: TGCGCCAGCAGCCAAGACGTGGGCTACGGAGAGACCCAGTACTTC

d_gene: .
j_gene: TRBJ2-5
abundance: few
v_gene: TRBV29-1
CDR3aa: CSVEFRREQETQYF
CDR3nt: TGCAGCGTTGAGTTTAGGAGGGAGCAGGAGACCCAGTACTTC

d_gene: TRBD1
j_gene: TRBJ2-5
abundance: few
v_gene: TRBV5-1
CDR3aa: CASSYTGDKETQYF
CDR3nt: TGCGCCAGCAGCTATACAGGGGACAAAGAGACCCAGTACTTC

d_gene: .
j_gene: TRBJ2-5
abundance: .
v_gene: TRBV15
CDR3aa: CATSSGLASETQYF
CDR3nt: TGTGCCACCAGCAGCGGCTTAGCGTCAGAGACCCAGTACTTC

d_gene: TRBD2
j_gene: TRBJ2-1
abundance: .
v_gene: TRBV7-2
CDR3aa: CASSLGAGGLSEQFF
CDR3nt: TGTGCCAGCAGCTTGGGAGCGGGGGGGCTCAGTGAGCAGTTCTTC

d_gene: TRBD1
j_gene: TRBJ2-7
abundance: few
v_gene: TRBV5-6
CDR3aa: CASSLTGQGYYEQYF
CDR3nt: TGTGCCAGCAGCTTGACTGGACAGGGATACTACGAGCAGTACTTC

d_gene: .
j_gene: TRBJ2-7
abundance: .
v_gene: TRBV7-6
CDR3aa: CASSALSALNPYEQYF
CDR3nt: TGTGCCAGCAGCGCTCTGTCGGCCCTCAACCCATACGAGCAGTACTTC

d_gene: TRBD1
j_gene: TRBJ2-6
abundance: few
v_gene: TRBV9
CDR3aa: CASSPGTGVLVLTF
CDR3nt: TGTGCCAGCAGCCCCGGGACAGGGGTCCTCGTCCTGACTTTC

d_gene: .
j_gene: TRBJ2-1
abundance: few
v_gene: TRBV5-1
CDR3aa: CASSLNFGSSYNEQFF
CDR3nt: TGCGCCAGCAGCTTGAATTTCGGGAGCTCCTACAATGAGCAGTTCTTC

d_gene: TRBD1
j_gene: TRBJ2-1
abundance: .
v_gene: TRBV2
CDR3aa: CASGRDSQIHNEQFF
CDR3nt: TGTGCCAGCGGAAGGGACAGCCAAATTCACAATGAGCAGTTCTTC

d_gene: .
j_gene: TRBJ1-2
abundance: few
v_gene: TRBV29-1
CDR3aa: CSVGSGPYGYTF
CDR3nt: TGCAGCGTTGGGTCGGGGCCCTATGGCTACACCTTC